This T cell receptor beta chain stems from a study of graft-versus-host responses after intestinal transplantation (dated by TCRdb to the early 2020s). A note on the overall study: Recipients received multivisceral, liver-intestinal, or isolated intestinal transplants. Alloreactive clones were identified by sequencing pre-transplant mixed lymphocyte reaction products and comparing them with unstimulated pre-transplant donor and recipient T cells. Samples from a few later patients were sequenced in-house on an Illumina MiSeq with MiXCR processing rather than by the commercial service. All recipients received anti-thymocyte globulin induction followed by maintenance tacrolimus and steroids for around 3 years. Graft-versus-host and host-versus-graft alloreactive T cell clones were tracked in the graft, circulation and bone marrow after intestinal transplantation using bulk TCR-beta CDR3 sequencing. The cohort enrolled about two dozen intestinal transplant recipients, one of whom was a retransplant, and a few patients without pretransplant specimens were excluded. A peak of at least 4% donor T cells among recipient peripheral blood mononuclear cells was the definition used for donor T cell macrochimerism. The research as a whole found: Peak levels of circulating GvH clones were associated with declines in HvG clones early after transplant. GvH clones were found in recipient bone marrow, and some of the GvH clones appeared earlier in ileal mucosa or blood, which is consistent with an intestinal mucosal origin. The conclusions were limited by the relatively low number and heterogeneity of the intestinal transplant patients. High GvH to HvG T cell clonal ratios were observed in the allografts of patients with donor T cell macrochimerism.

This clone appeared a single time. What this receptor recognizes is not known. Base qualities were left out, and no much larger clone turns up one base away. Blood samples were collected up to 4 times in the first month after transplant and then at least monthly when available. The library was prepared using the immunoSEQ multiplex PCR assay. Adaptive Biotechnologies carried out high-throughput TCR-beta CDR3 sequencing of genomic DNA for most patients. The original pipeline was this. Adaptive's ImmunoSEQ software was the source of the TCR sequencing data for 15 to 20 patients, while a few other patients were processed with MiXCR and VDJtools. CDR3 nucleotide sequences shared between donor and recipient were removed because their origin could not be assigned. To be classed as alloreactive, a clone needed at least 2-fold expansion over unstimulated cells and a minimum CFSE-low frequency of 0.002% (template counts) or 0.001% (read counts). Mappable clones were those detected in sequenced pre-transplant spleen, lymph node, or MLR CFSE-low populations of the donor or recipient. Cumulative frequency of alloreactive clones was calculated as a percentage of all sequences weighted by copy number. Held by TCRdb, this immuneACCESS table contains in-frame sequences only and omits some clones. Under half of the omission traces to an unresolved V gene where checked; the cause of the rest is unknown. For V, J and clone size, that table is used; D and trimming come from the DNA. Here the sample has about 43,000 clones; about 95% occur a single time. Of the sample, about 1.6% falls within the top ten clones.

Reading from cysteine to phenylalanine, the CDR3 counts 14 amino acids. The DNA shown is the 42-base CDR3, in frame from base 1. Reading the germline V gene gives CDR1 SGHTA and CDR2 FQGTGA. V was cut back by 1 base and J by 0 bases, leaving a gap of 5 bases between them. The source of this sequence is a human patient who received an intestinal transplant, so some T cells may come from the graft donor. The input for sequencing was PBMCs, taken about 350 days after intestinal transplant. The chain is assembled from TRBV7-3 and TRBJ2-3, with the D gene not clear enough to name. The nucleotides are TGTGCCAGCAGCTTAATCCCAAGCACAGATACGCAGTATTTT. Translated, it gives CASSLIPSTDTQYF.